Listed below are T cell receptor beta chains from one sample, sequenced in a study of T cells in Graves' hyperthyroidism and ophthalmopathy. TCRdb analysed the multiplex PCR reads with MiXCR anew, one entry per CDR3 protein. The sample records hundreds of thousands of distinct CDR3 sequences, around 15% being singletons. Material for sequencing was blood. Receptor source: a woman aged 18-30 years with Graves' hyperthyroidism. Each CDR3 is given with its conserved first and last residue. The D gene is left open where the match is weak. Size is stated for part of the rows, as once, few or many counts, or as a class when the clone is expanded.

j_call,v_call,clone_size,d_call,cdr3_nt,cdr3_aa
TRBJ1-1,TRBV2,many,NA,TGTGCCAGCAGTGAATCGGTCATGAACACTGAAGCTTTCTTT,CASSESVMNTEAFF
TRBJ1-3,TRBV3-1,NA,NA,TGTGCCAGCAGCGCACTTGGTGGAAACACCATATATTTT,CASSALGGNTIYF
TRBJ2-3,TRBV20-1,many,NA,TGCAGTGCTAGCTCTGGCGGGCGCACAGATACGCAGTATTTT,CSASSGGRTDTQYF
TRBJ1-1,TRBV7-2,NA,TRBD1,TGTGCCAGCAGCTCCGACAGGGGGCAGGGAAGCACTGAAGCTTTCTTT,CASSSDRGQGSTEAFF
TRBJ1-2,TRBV25-1,NA,NA,TGTGCCAGCAGTGAAGTTGGTGGCTACACCTTC,CASSEVGGYTF
TRBJ2-1,TRBV15,few,TRBD2,TGTGCCACCAGCAGAGAACTAGCGGGAGGGCCGGGCAATGAGCAGTTCTTC,CATSRELAGGPGNEQFF
TRBJ2-5,TRBV19,many,NA,TGTGCCAGTAGTACCTCCGTAGGTGAGACCCAGTACTTC,CASSTSVGETQYF
TRBJ1-5,TRBV7-2,many,NA,TGTGCCAGCAGCTTAAGCCACAATAGCAATCAGCCCCAGCATTTT,CASSLSHNSNQPQHF
TRBJ2-7,TRBV30,NA,TRBD1,TGTGCCTGGAGTTTGGGACAGGGGGCCTACGAGCGGTACTTC,CAWSLGQGAYERYF
TRBJ1-2,TRBV27,few,NA,TGTGCCAGCAGTCCTTCTGGGACCCCGGCGGGCTATGGCTACACCTTC,CASSPSGTPAGYGYTF
TRBJ2-5,TRBV5-4,many,NA,TGTGCCAGCAGCTACTCTAGCGCTCAAGAGACCCAGTACTTC,CASSYSSAQETQYF